The present TCR beta chain was sequenced within a study of shared clonotypes between healthy human individuals. This CDR3 spans 12 amino acids. V dropped 4 bases and J dropped 9 bases, with 10 bases sitting between them. CDR1 MGHRA and CDR2 YSYEKL come from the germline V gene. This clone was seen a few times. TCRdb's copy holds only in-frame clones and misses some; the assay was immunoSEQ multiplex PCR. The table records approximately 500,000 clones, 70% to 80% of them present only once. Sequencing was done on a sample of PBMCs. The rearrangement uses TRBV4-1 and TRBJ2-1; D gene ambiguous. The receptor's source is a middle-aged woman in good health. Some clones in this sample may be carry-over from other donors' samples. DNA of the CDR3: TGCGCCAGCAGCCGAGACTTCAGTGAGCAGTTCTTC. It translates to CASSRDFSEQFF.